This T cell receptor beta chain was recorded in a study of CD8+ T cells in alopecia areata. RNA was extracted and reverse transcribed into cDNA as the sequencing template. Sequencing used immunoSEQ multiplex PCR; TCRdb keeps in-frame clones, though not all of them. The sample records about 64,000 clones, about 40% being singletons. Peripheral blood samples and lesional scalp punch biopsies were obtained from alopecia areata patients. Cell sorting on a FACSAria was used to separate CD4+ and CD8+ T cells from the PBMCs. This CDR3 contains 12 residues. Per germline, CDR1 SEHNR and CDR2 FQNEAQ (reference sequence). Trimming left V 5 bases short and J 6 bases short, with 9 bases between.

The specimen sequenced was NKG2D-low CD8+ T cells sorted from blood. The chain is built from TRBV7-9 and TRBJ2-3; D unclear. The sequence came from a human donor with alopecia areata. This CDR3 is CASSPNSDTQYF. In nucleotides, the CDR3 is TGTGCCAGCAGCCCCAATTCGGATACGCAGTATTTT.